The sample holds one count of the clone carrying this T cell receptor beta chain. Its antigen is as yet unknown. The libraries were made with immunoSEQ version 4 in survey mode. Template was genomic DNA at about 9.8 ng/uL, with up to about 1 ug used per sample. Only in-frame clones appear in the TCRdb table, and some are missing; sequencing was by immunoSEQ multiplex PCR. In the table there are about 30,000 clones, 70% of which are singletons. The sample originates from a study of persistence of HIV-infected CD4 T cells. Trimming shortened V by 2 bases and J by 2 bases, and 9 bases separated the two germline ends. Per germline, CDR1 MNHNY and CDR2 SVGAGI (reference sequence). The CDR3 consists of 14 residues. Cells were stimulated with overlapping HIV-1 Gag 15-mer peptides. Responding CD4+ T cells were sorted by upregulation of both CD40 ligand and CD69.

Source: CD4+ T cells sorted from PBMCs after approximately 19-hour stimulation, taken from a patient who received antiretroviral therapy. The TCR comes from an adult man with HIV who was CMV-seropositive. This sequence joins TRBV6-6 and TRBJ1-2; no clear D. The CDR3 nucleotides are TGTGCCAGCAGTTACGTCGACACCAACTATGGCTACACCTTC. The encoded protein is CASSYVDTNYGYTF.